Each of the 3 T cell receptor beta chains below was sequenced from the same sample in a study of post-analysis software for immune sequencing data. General study findings and limits: Compared with controls, patients had more of about 5 TRBV segments, including TRBV5-6, TRBV5-1 and TRBV20-1.

The library was made from cDNA and included unique molecular identifiers. TCRdb ran MiXCR on the PCR reads and lists one entry per CDR3 protein. The sample has roughly 540,000 distinct CDR3 sequences, around 34% seen once. The antigens for these receptors are not known. Sequenced sample: blood. Every receptor here comes from a girl younger than 18 with multiple sclerosis.

This sequence joins TRBV5-1 and TRBJ2-5; perhaps TRBD2 as D (7 bases). CDR3 length: 15 residues. CDR1 is SGHRS and CDR2 is YFSETQ in the germline V gene. V was cut by 0 bases and J by 5 bases, with 14 bases left in between. The CDR3 bases are TGCGCCAGCAGCTTGGAGGGGGGGGCGGCTGAGACCCAGTACTTC. Translating gives CASSLEGGAAETQYF.

This chain uses TRBV11-2 with TRBJ1-1; possible D gene TRBD1, 6 bases. Per the germline V gene, CDR1 is SGHAT and CDR2 is FQNNGV. The CDR3 length is 15 residues. V lost 2 bases to trimming and J lost 11 bases, with 21 bases between them. As DNA, the CDR3 is TGTGCCAGCAGCTTAAGGGGGGCCGGGGTGGAGAGGGCTTTCTTT. This sequence encodes CASSLRGAGVERAFF.

The rearrangement joins TRBV3-1 to TRBJ2-3; the D gene is possibly TRBD2 (5 bases). CDR1 is LGHDT and CDR2 is YNNKEL in the germline V gene (reference sequence). This CDR3 has 15 amino acids. The V gene lost 3 bases and the J gene lost 1 base, with 11 bases spanning the gap. The CDR3 loop is CASSHEGAGTDTQYF. Written as DNA, the CDR3 is TGTGCCAGCAGCCATGAGGGCGCCGGCACAGATACGCAGTATTTT.